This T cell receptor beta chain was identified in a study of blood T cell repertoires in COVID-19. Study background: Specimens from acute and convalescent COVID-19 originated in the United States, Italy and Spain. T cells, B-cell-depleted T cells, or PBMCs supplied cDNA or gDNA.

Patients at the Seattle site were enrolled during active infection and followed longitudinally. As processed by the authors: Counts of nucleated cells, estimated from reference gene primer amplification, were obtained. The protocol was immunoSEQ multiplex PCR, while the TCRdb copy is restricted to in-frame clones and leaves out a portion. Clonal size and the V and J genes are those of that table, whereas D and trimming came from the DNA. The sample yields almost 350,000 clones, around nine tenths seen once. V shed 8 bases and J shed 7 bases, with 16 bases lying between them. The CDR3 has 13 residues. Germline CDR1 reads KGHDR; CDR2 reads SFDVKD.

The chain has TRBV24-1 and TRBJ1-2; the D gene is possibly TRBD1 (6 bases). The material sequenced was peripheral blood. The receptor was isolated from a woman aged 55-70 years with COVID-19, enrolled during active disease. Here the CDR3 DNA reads TGTGCCACCAATAGCAGGGGTAGGTCTGGCTACACCTTC. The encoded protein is CATNSRGRSGYTF.